Reported below is one T cell receptor (beta chain). There is no known antigen for this receptor. No quality values exist for individual bases; no much larger clone is one base distant. For five healthy donors, CD8+ T cells were sorted from blood, dermis and epidermis, and the TCR beta CDR3 regions of these cells were analysed. Both blood and skin samples were provided by each TCR-sequenced donor, and all TCR-sequenced donors were healthy individuals. Sorting was used to isolate CD8+ T cell populations prior to TCR beta sequencing. Sequences SGHTA (CDR1) and FQGTGA (CDR2) are obtained from the germline V gene. Ends trimmed: V by 2 bases, J by 5 bases; bases unmatched to a gene: 9. Its CDR3 holds 16 amino acids, cysteine through phenylalanine. Only the CDR3 DNA is retained, 48 bases long and in frame from the first base. Receptor libraries were prepared by the immunoSEQ multiplex PCR assay. The paper's processing steps were these. Across the sorted blood, dermal and epidermal CD8+ T cell populations, TCR V beta family usage frequencies were compared. Sourced from immuneACCESS, this table was stored by TCRdb with only in-frame sequences that have V and J called. A share of the clones is absent; for the studies checked, an unresolved V gene accounts for under half, and the remainder has no known explanation. Clonal size and the V and J genes are those of that table, whereas D and trimming came from the DNA. This sample gives under 1,000 clones in total; approximately 64% of them show up just once. 41% of the sample lies in the top ten.

The data stem from a study of CD49a tissue-resident CD8 T cells in human skin (dated by TCRdb to 2016 to 2017). Describing the broader study: The study looked at subsets of tissue-resident memory CD8+ T cells in human skin, with the subsets defined by expression of CD49a, CD69 and CD103.

This chain joins TRBV7-3 to TRBJ2-1, with 7 middle bases fitting TRBD2. The specimen was CLA- CD8+ effector memory T cells sorted from blood. The clonotype was recovered from a human donor in good health. This receptor carries the CDR3 CASSLVRAGNHNEQFF. The bases are TGTGCCAGCAGCTTAGTCAGAGCGGGGAATCACAATGAGCAGTTCTTC.